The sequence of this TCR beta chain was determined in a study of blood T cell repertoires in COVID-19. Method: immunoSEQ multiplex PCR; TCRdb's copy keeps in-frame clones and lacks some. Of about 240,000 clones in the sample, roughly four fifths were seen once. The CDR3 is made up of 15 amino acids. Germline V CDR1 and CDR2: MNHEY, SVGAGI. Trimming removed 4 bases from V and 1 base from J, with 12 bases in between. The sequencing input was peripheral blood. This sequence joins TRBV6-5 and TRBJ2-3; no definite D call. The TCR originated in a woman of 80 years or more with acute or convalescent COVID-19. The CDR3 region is CASSSSNFRTDTQYF. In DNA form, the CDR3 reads TGTGCCAGCAGTTCCAGTAATTTCCGCACAGATACGCAGTATTTT.